This TCR beta chain was documented in a study of cytomegalovirus exposure and HLA in healthy donors. It was with 60 Vbeta and 13 Jbeta primers that the PCR ran. TCRdb's table, derived via immunoSEQ multiplex PCR, lists solely in-frame clones and lacks some. The data contain more than 130,000 clones, about three quarters of them singletons. Only one count was recorded for this clone. Its specificity is not known. Whole-study findings and limits: In vitro, a few CMV-associated chains proved specific for CMV antigens.

This clonotype originated in a human donor in good health. The specimen sequenced was PBMCs.

The CDR3 bases are TGTGCCAGCAGTTACTCGGTGGGGGCGAGCTCCTACGAGCAGTACTTC. It codes for CASSYSVGASSYEQYF. V gene TRBV6-6 combines with J gene TRBJ2-7, with D possibly TRBD1 on 6 matching bases. Between the trimmed V and J ends, which lost 0 bases and 0 bases, there was a span of 12 bases. The V gene's germline CDR1 is MNHNY and CDR2 SVGAGI (reference sequence). The CDR3 is 16 amino acids.